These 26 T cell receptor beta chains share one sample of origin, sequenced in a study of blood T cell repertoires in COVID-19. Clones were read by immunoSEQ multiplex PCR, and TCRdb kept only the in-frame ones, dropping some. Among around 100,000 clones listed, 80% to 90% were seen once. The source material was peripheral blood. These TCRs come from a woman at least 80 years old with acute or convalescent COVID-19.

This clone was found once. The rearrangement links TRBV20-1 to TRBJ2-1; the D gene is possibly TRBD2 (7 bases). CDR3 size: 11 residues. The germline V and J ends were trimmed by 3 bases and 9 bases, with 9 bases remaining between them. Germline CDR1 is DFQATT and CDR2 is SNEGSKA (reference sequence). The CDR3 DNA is TGCAGTGCTAGGGGAGGGGGTGAGCAGTTCTTC. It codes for CSARGGGEQFF.

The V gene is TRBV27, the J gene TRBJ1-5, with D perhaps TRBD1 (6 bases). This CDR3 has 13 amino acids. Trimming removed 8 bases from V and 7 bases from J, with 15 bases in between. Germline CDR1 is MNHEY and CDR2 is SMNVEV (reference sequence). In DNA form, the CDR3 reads TGTGCCAGCCACGTGGGGGGGGCCCAGCCCCAGCATTTT. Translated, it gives CASHVGGAQPQHF.

The CDR3 sequence: CSVKTGTGNLDTQYF. In nucleotides, the CDR3 is TGCAGCGTTAAGACCGGGACAGGGAATTTAGATACGCAGTATTTT. The chain carries TRBV29-1 and TRBJ2-3, with 9 bases matching TRBD1. V dropped 5 bases and J dropped 5; count of bases not matched to a gene: 11. CDR1 and CDR2 (germline): SQVTM, ANQGSEA. The CDR3 runs to 15 residues.

CDR3 protein: CASSLVSPMNTGELFF. The CDR3 DNA is TGTGCCAGCAGCTTAGTTAGCCCGATGAACACCGGGGAGCTGTTTTTT. The chain links TRBV7-8 to TRBJ2-2, with D uncertain. CDR3 length: 16 amino acids. V was cut by 1 base and J by 1 base, with 10 bases left in between. Germline-derived CDR1 and CDR2 are SGHVS and FQNEAQ. Combining the CDR3 with reference TRBV7-8 and TRBJ2-2 gives the whole variable domain GAGVSQSPRYKVAKRGQDVALRCDPISGHVSLFWYQQALGQGPEFLTYFQNEAQLDKSGLPSDRFFAERPEGSVSTLKIQRTQQEDSAVYLCASSLVSPMNTGELFFGEGSRLTVL.

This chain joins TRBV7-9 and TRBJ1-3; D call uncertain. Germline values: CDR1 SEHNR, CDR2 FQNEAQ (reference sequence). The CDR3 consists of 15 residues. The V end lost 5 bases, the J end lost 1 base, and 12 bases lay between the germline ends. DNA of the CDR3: TGTGCCAGCAGCCCTGCTTTGGCTTCTGGAAACACCATATATTTT. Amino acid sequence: CASSPALASGNTIYF.

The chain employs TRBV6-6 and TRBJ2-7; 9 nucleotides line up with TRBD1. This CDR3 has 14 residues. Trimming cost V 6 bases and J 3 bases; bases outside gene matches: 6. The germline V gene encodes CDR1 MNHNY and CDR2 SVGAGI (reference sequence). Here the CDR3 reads CASSPDRGIYEQYF. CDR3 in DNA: TGTGCCAGCAGCCCCGACAGGGGGATCTACGAGCAGTACTTC.

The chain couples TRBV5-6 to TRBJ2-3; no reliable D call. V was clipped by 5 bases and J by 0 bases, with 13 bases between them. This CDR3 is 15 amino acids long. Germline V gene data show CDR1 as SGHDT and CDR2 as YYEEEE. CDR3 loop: CASRRSGTSTDTQYF. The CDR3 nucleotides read TGTGCCAGCAGGAGGTCTGGTACGAGCACAGATACGCAGTATTTT.

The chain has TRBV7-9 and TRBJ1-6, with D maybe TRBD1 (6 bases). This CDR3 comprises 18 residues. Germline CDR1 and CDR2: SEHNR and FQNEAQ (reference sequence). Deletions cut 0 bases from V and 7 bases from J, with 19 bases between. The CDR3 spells CASSLATRGSFLNSPLHF. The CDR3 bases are TGTGCCAGCAGCTTAGCGACCAGGGGCTCATTCCTAAATTCACCCCTCCACTTT.

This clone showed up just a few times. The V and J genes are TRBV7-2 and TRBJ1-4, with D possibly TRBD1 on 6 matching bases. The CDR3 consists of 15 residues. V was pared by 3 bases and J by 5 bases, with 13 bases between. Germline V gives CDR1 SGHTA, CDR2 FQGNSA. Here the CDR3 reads CASSFAGALNEKLFF. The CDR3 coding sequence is TGTGCCAGCAGCTTTGCGGGGGCCCTAAATGAAAAACTGTTTTTT.

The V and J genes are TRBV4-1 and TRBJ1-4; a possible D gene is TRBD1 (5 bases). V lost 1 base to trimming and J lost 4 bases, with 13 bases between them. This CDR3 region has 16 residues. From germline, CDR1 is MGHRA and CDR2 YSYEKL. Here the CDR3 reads CASSQVLRGNNEKLFF. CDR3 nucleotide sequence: TGCGCCAGCAGCCAAGTACTTAGGGGCAATAATGAAAAACTGTTTTTT.

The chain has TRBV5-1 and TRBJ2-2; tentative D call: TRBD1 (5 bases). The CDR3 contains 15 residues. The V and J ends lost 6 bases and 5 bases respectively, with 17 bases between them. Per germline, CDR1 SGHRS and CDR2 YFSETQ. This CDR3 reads CASIRADPGTGELFF. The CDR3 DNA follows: TGCGCCAGCATAAGGGCGGACCCAGGGACCGGGGAGCTGTTTTTT.

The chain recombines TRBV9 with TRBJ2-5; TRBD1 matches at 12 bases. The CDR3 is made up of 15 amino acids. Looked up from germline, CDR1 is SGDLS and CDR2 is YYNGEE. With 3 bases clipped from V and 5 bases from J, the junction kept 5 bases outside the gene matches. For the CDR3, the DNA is TGTGCCAGCAGCGCACCGGGACAGGGGGCTGAGACCCAGTACTTC. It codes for CASSAPGQGAETQYF.

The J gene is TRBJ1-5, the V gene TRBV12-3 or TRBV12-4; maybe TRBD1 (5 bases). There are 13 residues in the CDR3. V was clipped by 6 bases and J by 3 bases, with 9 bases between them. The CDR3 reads CASREGYNQPQHF. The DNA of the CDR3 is TGTGCCAGCAGGGAGGGGTACAATCAGCCCCAGCATTTT.

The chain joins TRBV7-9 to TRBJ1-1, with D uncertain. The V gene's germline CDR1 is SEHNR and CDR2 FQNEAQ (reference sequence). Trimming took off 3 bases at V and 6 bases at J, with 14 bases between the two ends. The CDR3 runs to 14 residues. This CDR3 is CASSFSERSAEAFF. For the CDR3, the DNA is TGTGCCAGCAGCTTTAGTGAGAGGAGCGCTGAAGCTTTCTTT.

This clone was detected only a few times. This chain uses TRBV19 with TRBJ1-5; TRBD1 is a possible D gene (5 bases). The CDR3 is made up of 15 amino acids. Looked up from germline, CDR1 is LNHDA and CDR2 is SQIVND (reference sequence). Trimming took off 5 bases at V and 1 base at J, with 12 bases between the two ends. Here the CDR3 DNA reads TGTGCCAGTAGTGCAGGGTGGGCGAGCAATCAGCCCCAGCATTTT. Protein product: CASSAGWASNQPQHF.

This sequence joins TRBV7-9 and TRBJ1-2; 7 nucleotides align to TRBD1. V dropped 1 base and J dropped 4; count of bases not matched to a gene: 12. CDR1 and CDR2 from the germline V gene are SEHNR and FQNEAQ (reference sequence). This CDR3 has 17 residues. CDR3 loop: CASSLGASQGLGYGYTF. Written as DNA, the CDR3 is TGTGCCAGCAGCTTAGGGGCGTCACAGGGGTTAGGCTATGGCTACACCTTC.

CDR3 coding DNA: TGTGCCATCAGCTCCGGGACATATCGCACAGATACGCAGTATTTT. Its translation: CAISSGTYRTDTQYF. The V call is TRBV10-3, the J call TRBJ2-3; possibly TRBD1 for D (6 bases). The CDR3 consists of 15 residues. V shed 6 bases and J shed 1 base, with 14 bases lying between them. Germline CDR1 and CDR2: ENHRY and SYGVKD.

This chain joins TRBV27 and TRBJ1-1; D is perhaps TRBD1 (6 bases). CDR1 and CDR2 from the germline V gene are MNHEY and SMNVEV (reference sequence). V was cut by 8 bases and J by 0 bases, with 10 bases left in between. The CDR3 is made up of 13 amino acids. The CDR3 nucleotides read TGTGCCAGCTCGGGACACATGAACACTGAAGCTTTCTTT. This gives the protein CASSGHMNTEAFF.

CDR3 amino acids: CAISESAYTEAFF. CDR3 DNA sequence: TGTGCCATCAGTGAGAGCGCCTACACTGAAGCTTTCTTT. The rearrangement joins TRBV10-3 to TRBJ1-1; D uncertain. V dropped 2 bases and J dropped 3 bases, with 7 bases sitting between them. The CDR3 spans 13 residues. Germline loops: CDR1 ENHRY, CDR2 SYGVKD.

The DNA of the CDR3 is TGTGCCAGCAGCCCACAAGTCTTTTATGGCTACACCTTC. It translates to CASSPQVFYGYTF. The V call is TRBV3-1 (or the pseudogene TRBV3-2), the J call TRBJ1-2, with no clear D. Trimming pared 4 bases from V and 5 bases from J, leaving 11 bases between. Germline assignment: CDR1 LGHDT and CDR2 YNNKEL (reference sequence). The CDR3 spans 13 residues.

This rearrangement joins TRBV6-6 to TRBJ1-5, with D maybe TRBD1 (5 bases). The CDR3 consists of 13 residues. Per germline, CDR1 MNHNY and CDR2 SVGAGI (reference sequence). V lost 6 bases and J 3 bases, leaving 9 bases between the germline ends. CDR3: CASSPDNNQPQHF. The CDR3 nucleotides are TGTGCCAGCAGCCCGGACAACAATCAGCCCCAGCATTTT.

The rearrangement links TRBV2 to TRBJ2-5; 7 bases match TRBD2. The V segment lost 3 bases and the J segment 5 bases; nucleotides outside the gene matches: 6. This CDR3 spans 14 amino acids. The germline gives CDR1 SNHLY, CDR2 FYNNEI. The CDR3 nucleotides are TGTGCCAGCAGTGACTGGACTAGTACGGAGACCCAGTACTTC. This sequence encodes CASSDWTSTETQYF.

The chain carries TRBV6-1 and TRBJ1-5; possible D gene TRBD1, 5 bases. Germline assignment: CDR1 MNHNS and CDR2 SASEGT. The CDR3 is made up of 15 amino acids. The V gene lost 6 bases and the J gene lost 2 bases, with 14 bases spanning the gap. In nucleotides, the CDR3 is TGTGCCAGCAGGCCACAGGATTTGGGCAATCAGCCCCAGCATTTT. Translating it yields CASRPQDLGNQPQHF.

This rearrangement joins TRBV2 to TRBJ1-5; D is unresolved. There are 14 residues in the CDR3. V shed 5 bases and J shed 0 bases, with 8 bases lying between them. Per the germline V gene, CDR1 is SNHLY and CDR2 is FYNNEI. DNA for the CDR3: TGTGCCAGCAGTCTCCAGGTTAGCAATCAGCCCCAGCATTTT. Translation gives CASSLQVSNQPQHF.

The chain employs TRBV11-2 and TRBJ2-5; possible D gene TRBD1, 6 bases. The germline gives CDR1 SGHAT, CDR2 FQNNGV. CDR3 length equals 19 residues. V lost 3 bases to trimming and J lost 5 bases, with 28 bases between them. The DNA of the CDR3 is TGTGCCAGCAGCTTCCTCGCACAACCCGGGACCTTGAGGGGGGAGACCCAGTACTTC. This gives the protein CASSFLAQPGTLRGETQYF.

The CDR3 DNA reads as TGCGCCAGCAGCCAAACGACAGTCTCTGGAAACACCATATATTTT. It translates to CASSQTTVSGNTIYF. This rearrangement joins TRBV4-3 to TRBJ1-3; perhaps TRBD1 as D (5 bases). The CDR3 runs to 15 residues. V was clipped by 2 bases and J by 0 bases, with 8 bases between them. Germline CDR1 LGHNA, CDR2 YSLEER.